These 28 T cell receptor beta chains originate from one sample sequenced in a study of CD8+CD57+ T cells in acquired aplastic anemia. For sequencing, patients were chosen who had shown expansion of CD8+CD57+ cells by flow cytometry. TCR beta VDJ and CDR3 profiles were obtained from a genomic DNA template. TCRdb called the reads again in MiXCR, with one record for every CDR3 protein. The data contain 180,000 or so distinct CDR3 sequences, more than 60% of them singletons. The sample consisted of sorted CD4+, CD8+, or CD8+CD57+ T cells (not recorded which) from PBMCs. Source of these receptors: a human donor with aplastic anemia.

The genes are TRBV12-3 or TRBV12-4 and TRBJ2-2, with D unclear. This CDR3 region has 12 residues. V was pared by 3 bases and J by 6 bases, with 5 bases between. DNA of the CDR3: TGTGCCAGCAGTTTGATTCCCGGGGAGCTGTTTTTT. It translates to CASSLIPGELFF.

With regard to this clonotype: A much more abundant neighbour one base away suggests this may be a read error. V gene TRBV12-5 combines with J gene TRBJ1-1, with D possibly being TRBD1 (6 bases). The germline V gene has CDR1 LGHNT and CDR2 FRNRAP. The CDR3 length is 14 residues. The DNA of the CDR3 is TGTGCTAGTGGTTTGGTACTCAGGGGAACTGAAGCTCTCTTT. Protein: CASGLVLRGTEALF.

This clonotype has a single count. The V and J genes are TRBV5-1 and TRBJ2-3; D may be TRBD2 (6 bases). CDR1 SGHRS and CDR2 YFSETQ come from the germline V gene. The CDR3 consists of 13 residues. V was clipped by 4 bases and J by 8 bases, with 14 bases between them. CDR3 nucleotide sequence: TGCGCCAGCAGCCCCCAGGGACTTGGTACGCAGTATTTT. It encodes CASSPQGLGTQYF.

A single count supports this clonotype. V usage is TRBV7-6 and J usage is TRBJ2-5; D is unclear. The germline gives CDR1 SGHVS, CDR2 FNYEAQ. CDR3 length equals 13 residues. Trimming took off 5 bases at V and 2 bases at J, with 9 bases between the two ends. CDR3 loop: CASSVRPQETQYF. The CDR3, as DNA: TGTGCCAGCAGCGTACGACCGCAAGAGACCCAGTACTTC.

The chain joins TRBV7-2 to TRBJ2-3; TRBD1 or TRBD2 may be the D gene (5 bases each). V was cut by 5 bases and J by 2 bases, with 11 bases left in between. The germline CDR1 and CDR2 sequences are SGHTA and FQGNSA. The CDR3 is 14 amino acids. The CDR3 DNA sequence: TGTGCCAGCAGCACGCGAGGGGCCACAGATACGCAGTATTTT. Residues: CASSTRGATDTQYF.

For this clonotype: The missing conserved phenylalanine or tryptophan at the end of this CDR3 makes a read error likely. The chain couples TRBV7-2 to TRBJ1-2; D ambiguous. The V gene's germline CDR1 is SGHTA and CDR2 FQGNSA. Trimming shortened V by 5 bases and J by 5 bases, and 15 bases separated the two germline ends. The length of the CDR3 is 14 residues. The CDR3, as DNA: TGTGCCAGCAGCCCCCCGGCGAGGCGGTATGGCTACACCCTC. Its translation is CASSPPARRYGYTL.

The V and J genes are TRBV24-1 and TRBJ2-7, with 12 positions matching TRBD1. Germline CDR1 reads KGHDR; CDR2 reads SFDVKD. This CDR3 has 18 residues. Trimming took 4 bases from V and 3 from J; bases not matched to a gene: 12. The DNA for the CDR3 is TGTGCCACCAGTGACCGACCGGGACAGGGGGCGAGAATCTACGAGCAGTACTTC. As protein: CATSDRPGQGARIYEQYF.

V usage is TRBV15 and J usage is TRBJ2-7; 9 bases fit TRBD1. The trim removed 7 bases at V and 3 bases at J, leaving 7 bases unmatched. The germline gives CDR1 LNHNV, CDR2 YYDKDF (reference sequence). This CDR3 has 14 amino acids. CDR3 in amino acids: CATKEQGAIYEQYF. CDR3 DNA: TGTGCCACCAAAGAACAGGGGGCTATCTACGAGCAGTACTTC.

This chain uses TRBV19 with TRBJ2-7; 10 bases agree with TRBD2. V lost 3 bases, J lost 1 base, and 3 bases stayed unmatched. The CDR3 runs 15 residues. Germline V gene lookup returns CDR1 LNHDA and CDR2 SQIVND (reference sequence). The DNA of the CDR3 is TGTGCCAGTAGTATCCTAGCGGGAGATTCCTACGAGCAGTACTTC. It yields the protein CASSILAGDSYEQYF. Based on the CDR3 plus reference TRBV19 and TRBJ2-7, the full variable domain is DGGITQSPKYLFRKEGQNVTLSCEQNLNHDAMYWYRQDPGQGLRLIYYSQIVNDFQKGDIAEGYSVSREKKESFPLTVTSAQKNPTAFYLCASSILAGDSYEQYFGPGTRLTVT.

There are many counts of this clonotype. The V call is TRBV7-9, the J call TRBJ2-2; no reliable D call. CDR3 length: 14 amino acids. Trimming left V 4 bases short and J 5 bases short, with 11 bases between. CDR1 and CDR2 (germline): SEHNR, FQNEAQ (reference sequence). The CDR3 sequence is CASSSGLRTGELFF. The CDR3 DNA sequence: TGTGCCAGCAGCTCTGGGTTACGGACCGGGGAGCTGTTTTTT.

V and J are TRBV20-1 and TRBJ1-6; unclear D gene. V was cut by 5 bases and J by 6 bases, with 17 bases left in between. This CDR3 has 15 amino acids. Germline loops: CDR1 DFQATT, CDR2 SNEGSKA (reference sequence). As DNA, the CDR3 is TGCAGTGCTTCCTCAGCTCGGGAGCCTAATTCACCCCTCCACTTT. As protein: CSASSAREPNSPLHF.

The rearrangement joins TRBV20-1 to TRBJ1-5, with D maybe TRBD1 (6 bases). CDR3 size: 16 residues. CDR1 and CDR2 from the germline V gene are DFQATT and SNEGSKA (reference sequence). Trimming stripped 0 bases from V and 0 bases from J, with 12 bases between. The CDR3 reads CSAREITQGSNQPQHF. DNA of the CDR3: TGCAGTGCTAGAGAAATCACACAGGGTAGCAATCAGCCCCAGCATTTT.

This clonotype was seen repeatedly, ten times or more. V is TRBV6-5 and J is TRBJ2-7; D is undetermined. Germline V lookup: CDR1 MNHEY, CDR2 SVGAGI. The CDR3 is 15 residues long. Trimming removed 2 bases from V and 0 bases from J, with 11 bases in between. The CDR3 is CASSYGVAGSYEQYF. DNA for the CDR3: TGTGCCAGCAGTTACGGGGTCGCAGGCTCCTACGAGCAGTACTTC.

The V gene is TRBV10-2, the J gene TRBJ2-1, with unresolved D. CDR3 size: 18 residues. V lost 2 bases, J lost 0 bases, and 17 bases lay in between. The V gene's germline CDR1 is WSHSY and CDR2 SAAADI. CDR3 in DNA: TGCGCCAGCAGTGAGCCTGCTAGAGTTATAAACTCCTACAATGAGCAGTTCTTC. Protein: CASSEPARVINSYNEQFF.

The J gene is TRBJ1-6, the V gene TRBV10-3; TRBD1 is a possible D gene (5 bases). The germline gives CDR1 ENHRY, CDR2 SYGVKD. Trimming removed 11 bases from V and 7 bases from J, with 12 bases in between. The CDR3 totals 12 residues. In DNA form, the CDR3 reads TGTGCCGTTGGGGCGGAGAATTCACCCCTCCACTTT. Translating it yields CAVGAENSPLHF.

The chain recombines TRBV2 with TRBJ2-7, with 11 bases matching TRBD1. V gave up 8 bases and J gave up 1 base; unmatched junction bases: 4. CDR1 and CDR2 (germline): SNHLY, FYNNEI. The CDR3 length is 14 residues. The CDR3: CASLWDRGSYEQYF. In DNA form, the CDR3 reads TGTGCCAGCTTGTGGGACAGGGGGTCCTACGAGCAGTACTTC.

The V call is TRBV4-2, the J call TRBJ1-5, with D unclear. V dropped 1 base and J dropped 2 bases, with 12 bases sitting between them. The germline V gene has CDR1 LGHNA and CDR2 YNFKEQ. This CDR3 region has 16 residues. The CDR3 DNA is TGTGCCAGCAGCCAAGTGGAGGGTTTGGGCAATCAGCCCCAGCATTTT. Protein: CASSQVEGLGNQPQHF.

The chain combines TRBV10-3 with TRBJ2-3; 7 nucleotides match TRBD2. The CDR3 has 15 residues. J lost 0 bases, V lost 6 bases, and 6 bases had no gene match. CDR1 and CDR2 from the germline V gene are ENHRY and SYGVKD. CDR3 coding DNA: TGTGCCATCAGGACGAGCGGGACTAGCACAGATACGCAGTATTTT. This sequence encodes CAIRTSGTSTDTQYF.

This chain links TRBV7-8 with TRBJ2-3; 7 positions match TRBD1. The trim removed 1 base at V and 2 bases at J, leaving 12 bases unmatched. The germline gives CDR1 SGHVS, CDR2 FQNEAQ. The CDR3 spans 18 residues. The CDR3 loop is CASSLDLLGDSFTDTQYF. In DNA form, the CDR3 reads TGTGCCAGCAGCTTAGACCTATTGGGGGACAGCTTCACAGATACGCAGTATTTT.

The rearrangement uses TRBV7-6 and TRBJ1-1, with 7 bases aligning to TRBD1. With 4 bases clipped from V and 3 bases from J, the junction kept 2 bases outside the gene matches. CDR3 length: 13 residues. Per the germline V gene, CDR1 is SGHVS and CDR2 is FNYEAQ. This chain's CDR3 is CASSSQGDTEAFF. In DNA, the CDR3 is TGTGCCAGCAGCTCCCAGGGGGACACTGAAGCTTTCTTT. Complete variable domain (other parts from reference TRBV7-6 and TRBJ1-1): GAGVSQSPRYKVTKRGQDVALRCDPISGHVSLYWYRQALGQGPEFLTYFNYEAQQDKSGLPNDRFSAERPEGSISTLTIQRTEQRDSAMYRCASSSQGDTEAFFGQGTRLTVV.

V usage is TRBV10-1 and J usage is TRBJ2-3; D is unresolved. The V gene lost 2 bases and the J gene lost 0 bases, with 9 bases spanning the gap. This CDR3 spans 15 amino acids. Germline V gene lookup returns CDR1 WNHNN and CDR2 SYGVQD (reference sequence). The CDR3 is CASSEDVTSTDTQYF. The CDR3 nucleotides are TGCGCCAGCAGTGAGGACGTAACTAGCACAGATACGCAGTATTTT.

The chain uses TRBV5-4 and TRBJ2-7; D call uncertain. CDR3 length: 13 amino acids. Trimming left V 4 bases short and J 6 bases short, with 14 bases between. Looked up from germline, CDR1 is SGHNT and CDR2 is YYREEE (reference sequence). CDR3 in DNA: TGTGCCAGCAGCCCCATGGGGTGGGGCGAGCAGTACTTC. It translates to CASSPMGWGEQYF.

This chain links TRBV9 with TRBJ1-2; 9 bases fit TRBD1. V was clipped by 4 bases and J by 2 bases; unmatched bases: 3. The CDR3 length is 14 residues. From germline, CDR1 is SGDLS and CDR2 YYNGEE. The CDR3 DNA is TGTGCCAGCAGCCCAGGGACAGGGAACTATGGCTACACCTTC. This codes for CASSPGTGNYGYTF.

This clonotype was counted many times. The CDR3 region is CASSLQGSRQFF. For the CDR3, the DNA is TGTGCCAGTAGTTTACAGGGGTCCAGGCAGTTCTTC. The chain recombines TRBV19 with TRBJ2-1; 7 bases match TRBD1. V shed 5 bases, J shed 12 bases, and the junction held 7 bases outside the gene matches. The CDR3 has 12 residues. Germline V gene lookup returns CDR1 LNHDA and CDR2 SQIVND (reference sequence).

The chain has TRBV2 and TRBJ2-7; 9 nucleotides agree with TRBD2. With V trimmed by 2 bases and J by 7 bases, 12 bases remained unmatched. This CDR3 has 16 residues. Germline V gene data show CDR1 as SNHLY and CDR2 as FYNNEI. The CDR3 nucleotides read TGTGCCAGCAGTGAATTCGGGGTAGCGGGAGTGGAAGAGCAGTACTTC. Protein sequence: CASSEFGVAGVEEQYF.

The CDR3 sequence is CASSLVNTEAFF. The CDR3 DNA reads TGTGCCAGCAGTTTGGTGAACACTGAAGCTTTCTTT. The rearrangement links TRBV28 to TRBJ1-1; D not certain. Between the trimmed V and J ends, which lost 3 bases and 0 bases, there was a span of 2 bases. CDR1 and CDR2 (germline): MDHEN, SYDVKM. CDR3 length: 12 amino acids.

The chain has TRBV20-1 and TRBJ1-1; D possibly corresponds to TRBD1 (6 bases). This CDR3 is 14 amino acids long. Germline CDR1 is DFQATT and CDR2 is SNEGSKA (reference sequence). Trimming took 6 bases from V and 2 from J, leaving 16 bases between them. CDR3 amino acids: CSALLGGLNTEAFF. DNA of the CDR3: TGCAGTGCCTTGCTAGGGGGTCTCAACACTGAAGCTTTCTTT.

This sequence joins TRBV19 and TRBJ2-4; TRBD1 matches 7 bases. V lost 9 bases, J lost 9 bases, and 11 bases stayed unmatched. Germline V gene data show CDR1 as LNHDA and CDR2 as SQIVND (reference sequence). The CDR3 runs 13 residues. The CDR3 DNA reads as TGTGCCAGCGGGTGGGGACAGTCAAGCATTCAGTACTTC. This sequence encodes CASGWGQSSIQYF.